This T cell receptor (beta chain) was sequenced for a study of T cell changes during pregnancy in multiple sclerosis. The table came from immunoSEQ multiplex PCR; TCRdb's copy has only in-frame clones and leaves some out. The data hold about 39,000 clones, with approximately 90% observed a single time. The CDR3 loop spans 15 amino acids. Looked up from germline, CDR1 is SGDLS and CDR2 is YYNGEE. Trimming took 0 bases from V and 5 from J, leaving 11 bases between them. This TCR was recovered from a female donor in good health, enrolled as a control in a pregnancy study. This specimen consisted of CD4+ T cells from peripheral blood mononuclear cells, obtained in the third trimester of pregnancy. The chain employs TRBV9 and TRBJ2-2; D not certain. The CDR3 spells CASSVAVAGTGELFF. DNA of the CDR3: TGTGCCAGCAGCGTAGCGGTAGCCGGTACCGGGGAGCTGTTTTTT.